This T cell receptor (beta chain) was obtained from a study of shared clonotypes between healthy human individuals. Study-level findings and limits: Depth of sequencing was expected to influence donor clonotype sharing.

To note about this clone: Its antigen is undetermined.

CDR1 and CDR2 from the germline V gene are PRHDT and FYEKMQ (reference sequence). The CDR3 is 16 residues long. V trimming: 1 base; J trimming: 3 bases; junction bases outside the gene matches: 8. An even split of each subset's genomic DNA across several immunoSEQ plates was performed. Clones were read by immunoSEQ multiplex PCR, and TCRdb kept only the in-frame ones, dropping some. This sample has around 79,000 clones, with 60% to 65% found just once. The TCR originated in a man aged 25 to 40 in good health. What was sequenced was memory CD8+ T cells sorted from blood. The subset: CD45RO+ cells pooled with CCR7-negative TemRA cells. This sequence joins TRBV13 and TRBJ1-1; 7 bases match TRBD1. CDR3 sequence reads: CASSLDLQGTDTEAFF. The DNA of the CDR3 is TGTGCCAGCAGCTTAGATCTACAGGGGACGGACACTGAAGCTTTCTTT.